This T cell receptor (beta chain) was captured in a study of T cells in Graves' hyperthyroidism and ophthalmopathy. Diagnosis relied on clinical symptoms, serum thyroxine and TRAb, thyroid ultrasound and orbital computed tomography. About 9.4 ml fresh peripheral blood yielded the PBMCs. CDR3 length equals 16 residues. V was trimmed by 5 bases and J by 2 bases, leaving 16 bases between them. Germline-derived CDR1 and CDR2 are KGHSH and LQKENI. Whole-study findings and limits: Stable hyperthyroidism and ophthalmopathy were separated using 13 V-J signatures. Most thyroid-expanded clonotypes above 0.001 were also found in blood.

RNA transcripts were the template for amplifying TCR beta CDR3 regions. In the first-round RT-PCR of the TCR CDR3, the HTBI primer set was used. Via MiXCR, TCRdb re-called the multiplex PCR reads, giving one row per CDR3 protein. The sample contains some 250,000 distinct CDR3 sequences, roughly 14% of which appear only once. The sample holds many counts of this clonotype. Its antigen is still unknown. The sample was blood. The sequence derives from a middle-aged woman with Graves' hyperthyroidism that later progressed to Graves' ophthalmopathy. V and J are TRBV18 and TRBJ2-1; D perhaps matches TRBD2 (6 bases). The CDR3 is CASSSFREPTYNEQFF. In DNA form, the CDR3 reads TGTGCCAGCTCATCATTTCGGGAGCCCACCTACAATGAGCAGTTCTTC.